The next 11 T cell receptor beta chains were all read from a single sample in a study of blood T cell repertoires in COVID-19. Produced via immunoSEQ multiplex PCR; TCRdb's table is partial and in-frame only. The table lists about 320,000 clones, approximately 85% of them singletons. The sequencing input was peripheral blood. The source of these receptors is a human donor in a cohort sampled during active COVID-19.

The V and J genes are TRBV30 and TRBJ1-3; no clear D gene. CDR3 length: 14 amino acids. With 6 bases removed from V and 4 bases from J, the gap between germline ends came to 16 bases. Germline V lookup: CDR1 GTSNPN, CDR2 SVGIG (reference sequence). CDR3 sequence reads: CACDSAGAGNTIYF. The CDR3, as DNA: TGTGCCTGCGATTCGGCAGGTGCGGGAAACACCATATATTTT.

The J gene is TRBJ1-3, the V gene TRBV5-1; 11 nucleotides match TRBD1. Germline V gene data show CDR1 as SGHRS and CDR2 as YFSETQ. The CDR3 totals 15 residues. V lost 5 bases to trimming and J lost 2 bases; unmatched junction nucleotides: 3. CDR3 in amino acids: CASRSDRGPGNTIYF. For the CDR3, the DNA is TGCGCCAGCAGATCGGACAGGGGGCCTGGAAACACCATATATTTT.

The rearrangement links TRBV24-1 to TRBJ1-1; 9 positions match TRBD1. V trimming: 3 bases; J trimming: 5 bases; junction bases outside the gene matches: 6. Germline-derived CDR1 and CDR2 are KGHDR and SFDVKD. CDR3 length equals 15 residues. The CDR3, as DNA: TGTGCCACCAGTGATAGTGGGACAGGGATGACTGAAGCTTTCTTT. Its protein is CATSDSGTGMTEAFF.

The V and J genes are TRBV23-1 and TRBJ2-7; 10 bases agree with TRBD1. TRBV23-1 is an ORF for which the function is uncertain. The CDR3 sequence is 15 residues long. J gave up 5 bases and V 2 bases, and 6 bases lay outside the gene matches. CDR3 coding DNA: TGCGCCAGCAGTCAAGTTCGGGGACAGGGGAACGAGCAGTACTTC. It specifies CASSQVRGQGNEQYF.

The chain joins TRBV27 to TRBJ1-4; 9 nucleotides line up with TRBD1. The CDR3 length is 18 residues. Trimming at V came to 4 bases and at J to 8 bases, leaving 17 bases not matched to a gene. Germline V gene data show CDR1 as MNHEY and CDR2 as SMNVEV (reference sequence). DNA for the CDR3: TGTGCCAGCAGTTGGCTCTCGGACAGGGGCGTTTCGTGGGAAAAACTGTTTTTT. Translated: CASSWLSDRGVSWEKLFF.

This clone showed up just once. The CDR3 DNA sequence: TGTGCCGGCACCGCCGGGACAGCTAACTACGAGCAGTACTTC. It translates to CAGTAGTANYEQYF. The V and J genes are TRBV2 and TRBJ2-7, with 7 positions matching TRBD1. In germline, CDR1 is SNHLY, CDR2 FYNNEI. CDR3 size: 14 residues. V lost 11 bases and J lost 3; bases outside the gene matches: 13.

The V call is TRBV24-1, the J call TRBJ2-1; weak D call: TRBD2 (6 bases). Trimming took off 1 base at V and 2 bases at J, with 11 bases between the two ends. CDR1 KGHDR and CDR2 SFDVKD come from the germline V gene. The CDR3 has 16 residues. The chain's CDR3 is CATSDFGGSAYNEQFF. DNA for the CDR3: TGTGCCACCAGTGATTTCGGGGGTTCGGCCTACAATGAGCAGTTCTTC.

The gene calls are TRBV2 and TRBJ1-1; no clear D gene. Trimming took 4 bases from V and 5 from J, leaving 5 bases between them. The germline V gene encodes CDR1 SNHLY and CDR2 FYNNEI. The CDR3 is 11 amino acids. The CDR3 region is CASSVETEAFF. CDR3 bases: TGTGCCAGCAGTGTTGAGACTGAAGCTTTCTTT.

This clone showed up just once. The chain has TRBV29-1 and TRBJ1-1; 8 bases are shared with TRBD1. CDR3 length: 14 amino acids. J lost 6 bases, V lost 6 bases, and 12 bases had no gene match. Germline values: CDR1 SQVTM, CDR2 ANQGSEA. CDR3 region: CSVIRTGLTAEAFF. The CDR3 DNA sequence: TGCAGCGTAATTCGGACAGGGCTGACGGCTGAAGCTTTCTTT.

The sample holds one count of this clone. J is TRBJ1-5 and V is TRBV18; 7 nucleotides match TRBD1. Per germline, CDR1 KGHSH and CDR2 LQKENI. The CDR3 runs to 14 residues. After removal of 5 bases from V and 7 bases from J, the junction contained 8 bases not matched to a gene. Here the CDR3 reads CASSNRGRGQPQHF. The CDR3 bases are TGTGCCAGCTCAAACAGGGGTAGAGGACAGCCCCAGCATTTT. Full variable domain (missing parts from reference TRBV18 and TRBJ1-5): NAGVMQNPRHLVRRRGQEARLRCSPMKGHSHVYWYRQLPEEGLKFMVYLQKENIIDESGMPKERFSAEFPKEGPSILRIQQVVRGDSAAYFCASSNRGRGQPQHFGDGTRLSIL.

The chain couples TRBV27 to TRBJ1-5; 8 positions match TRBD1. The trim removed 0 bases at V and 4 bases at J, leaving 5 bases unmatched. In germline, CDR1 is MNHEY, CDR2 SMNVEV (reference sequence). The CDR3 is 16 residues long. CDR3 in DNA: TGTGCCAGCAGTTTATCGGGGACAGGTCCAAATCAGCCCCAGCATTTT. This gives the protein CASSLSGTGPNQPQHF.